This T cell receptor (beta chain) was observed in a study of cytomegalovirus exposure and HLA in healthy donors (dated by TCRdb to 2017 to 2019). General notes on the study: An earlier analysis of 587 of the donors reported 250 to 300 Gb of sequence data and approximately 110 million unique TCR beta sequences from around 200 million T cells. About 330 gigabases of sequencing data and around 80 million unique TCR sequences made up an early release that covered approximately 650 HLA-typed donors. Of the roughly 400 genotyped donors, less than 85% were placed in the genetic ancestry cluster associated with self-reported Caucasian donors. The study aimed to test whether cataloging public T cell receptors could reveal signatures of past pathogen exposure. The T cell repertoires of under 700 subjects were profiled by immunosequencing and related to cytomegalovirus serostatus. A separate validation cohort of over 95 different subjects was used in addition to the 666-subject first cohort. High-throughput TCR immunosequencing, statistical association of individual TCRs with disease status, and machine learning were combined to predict cytomegalovirus infection status. A later analysis re-analyzed previously published TCR beta repertoires from 500 to 700 donors and added high-resolution HLA genotyping to study TCR occurrence patterns. Rather than using new phenotypic data, the later analysis identified candidate immune exposures from TCR beta sequences and from how often those sequences occurred across donors. An earlier analysis of 450 to 750 of the donors used high-throughput TCR beta sequencing to judge whether each TCR beta V gene segment behaved as functional or pseudogenic. Donor age, sex, ethnicity and CMV serostatus were compiled together with the repertoire data. In a later genetic analysis, genome-wide SNP genotypes for 398 of the 666 donors were used, and that subset was treated as a discovery cohort. Every discovery cohort repertoire had been produced on one sequencing platform. Class I and class II HLA loci were covered by the typing at four-digit resolution. Typing coverage differed by locus: A, B, C, DRB1 and DQB1 were typed in roughly 620-640 donors, DQA1 in about 560, DPA1 in 600 to 610, and DPB1 in 472. Because of strong linkage in the cohort, a few DR-DQ haplotypes were treated as single units for association and clustering. Across some 400 genotyped donors of the cohort, an average of roughly 250,000 unique TCR beta nucleotide sequences per donor were sequenced, and approximately 17% of those sequences were non-productive.

General conclusions and limits of the study: Most TCR sequences were observed very rarely across donors, whereas some public TCRs were present in many individuals. When HLA alleles, especially DR and DQ, strongly co-occurred, TCR associations were difficult to assign to individual alleles. It was suggested by the authors that the approach could potentially be generalized to other disease states and immunological phenotypes. Linkage disequilibrium might explain the correlated functional status among segregating V segments, but an unknown experimental factor could not be excluded. A cluster of highly shared sequence variants was judged likely to represent a technical artifact of the sequencing pipeline. The presence/absence analyses assumed that sequencing depth was roughly uniform across donors, and that assumption may not be true. In an earlier analysis of a few hundred of the donors, most TCR beta V segments were observed in productive rearrangements about 90% or about 30% of the time, broadly matching IMGT annotations. This cohort had only TCR beta chains sequenced, and the lack of alpha or paired-chain data limited which features could be detected. A later genetic analysis associated a missense DCLRE1C variant with V-gene and J-gene trimming of TCR beta chains, and an independent cohort replicated the association. Immune exposure information for the cohort was limited to CMV serostatus. According to a later genetic analysis, donors in an Asian-associated ancestry cluster had fewer N-insertions in productive TCRs than the approximately 630-donor mean. A further reported finding was that TCR beta sequences accurately predicted the HLA-A and HLA-B alleles for most subjects in the first cohort. In a later analysis, over 15,000 TCR beta sequences were associated with specific HLA alleles at a false discovery rate of 0.05. In vitro tests confirmed that three of the cytomegalovirus-associated TCR beta chains recognize cytomegalovirus antigens. A later analysis reported that several top co-occurrence clusters appeared linked to parvovirus B19, influenza, CMV and Epstein-Barr virus. In a later analysis, HLA-associated TCR beta chains showed more clonal expansion and lower generation probabilities than non-associated chains that were equally common. In a later analysis, TCR association rates were found to vary across HLA loci, with the most associated TCRs seen for DRB1 alleles and the fewest for HLA-C alleles. Because the 87-base-pair reads could not distinguish some IMGT-functional V segments, including TRBV6-2 and TRBV6-3, those segments were excluded. Over 15 rarely observed V segments, including chromosome 9 orphons, were excluded from the earlier analysis of a few hundred of the donors because counts were too low. Because some donors lacked HLA typing at each locus, the association tests relied only on the typed subset. In the study, 164 TCR beta chains were listed as associated with cytomegalovirus. A later analysis found that most CMV-associated TCR beta chains appeared HLA-restricted, with HLA associations seemingly driven largely by CMV exposure. In both the original and validation cohorts, the classifier was reported to diagnose cytomegalovirus status with high specificity and sensitivity.

The cohort consisted of 666 healthy bone marrow donors. At the time of sampling, all cohort members were nominally healthy, though unrecorded immune exposures were likely present. The donor tested CMV seronegative, placing the donor among the 350 to 400 seronegative members of the cohort. A peripheral blood sample was provided by each donor, and peripheral blood mononuclear cells were used for TCR beta sequencing. Genomic DNA extraction from the blood cell samples was performed with the Qiagen DNeasy Blood Extraction Kit. The junction carries 15 bases between V and J, which are trimmed by 7 bases and 0 bases respectively. The germline V gene sets CDR1 to MNHNS and CDR2 to SASEGT. The cysteine opens and the phenylalanine closes a CDR3 of 15 amino acids. CDR3 DNA is the only sequence kept; it has 45 bases, read in frame from the first base. Remarks on this clone: It lacks a known antigen. The input lacks base qualities; no much larger clone sits a single base away.

Library preparation employed the immunoSEQ multiplex PCR assay. A mixture of 60 forward primers for TCR Vbeta segments and 13 reverse primers for TCR Jbeta segments was used in the multiplex PCR. Amplification of the CDR3 region of rearranged TCR beta genes was performed with a multiplex PCR assay on genomic DNA. On the Illumina HiSeq System, the amplified TCR beta libraries were sequenced as 87-base-pair reads. In the authors' own workflow: A later analysis tallied around 80 million unique TCR beta chains across the 640 or so repertoires, and approximately 9.9 million of those chains were shared by two or more donors. A nearest-neighbor algorithm error-corrected the raw reads and collapsed the reads into unique sequences, merging closely related sequences to remove PCR and sequencing errors. To assign V, D and J gene segments, CDR3 sequences were aligned to IMGT reference sequences. Each retained sequence needed at least a six-nucleotide match to both a V gene segment and a J gene segment. Rearrangements were classified as productive when the CDR3 lacked stop codons and remained in frame with V and J, and all other rearrangements were classified as non-productive. CDR3 was defined by IMGT convention, running from the second conserved V-encoded cysteine to the conserved J-encoded phenylalanine. Sequences without an unambiguous match to a single V gene segment were excluded from the earlier analysis of a few hundred of the donors. An earlier analysis of 587 of the donors called V segments functional above 56.7% productive rearrangements and segregating when the between-donor standard deviation exceeded 5%. A statistical classification framework was built to diagnose cytomegalovirus status from the catalog of TCR beta chain sequences. A later analysis assigned V and J genes by comparing TCR nucleotide sequences with IMGT/GENE-DB human TR gene sequences. A later analysis assigned CDR3 sequences and most-parsimonious VDJ recombination scenarios with the TCRdist pipeline. A later analysis defined each TCR beta chain by its CDR3 amino acid sequence plus V-gene family, and excluded reads lacking a unique V-gene family. As a way to deal with suspected cross-contamination and a sequencing artifact, a later analysis dropped more than 500 nucleotide sequences that were highly shared and had low generation probability. In a later analysis, a clonal expansion index was calculated for each public chain from normalized within-repertoire ranks of inferred template counts. In a later analysis, generation probabilities were computed using a VDJ recombination model fitted to out-of-frame rearrangements, and the results were checked against IGoR. In a later analysis, hypergeometric tests were used to score TCR-TCR, TCR-HLA and TCR-CMV co-occurrence, with a repertoire-size bias correction applied to TCR pairs. To estimate false discovery rates, a later analysis permuted the HLA or CMV assignments 20 times. In a later analysis, co-occurring TCRs were grouped using DBSCAN, and TCRdist sequence similarity was added for clustering within HLA-allele-positive subsets. Repertoires with fewer than 30,000 or more than 120,000 public chains were left out of co-occurrence clustering, as were five repertoires with anomalous nucleotide sharing. TCRdb took this table from immuneACCESS and kept in-frame rearrangements with V and J called. Such tables lack part of the clones; where checked against another copy, unresolved V genes explain under half of the gap, and the rest is unexplained. Clone size and V and J calls were adopted from that table, with D and trimming inferred from the DNA. Counted in this sample were about 130,000 clones; around 80% of them appeared once. Of the sample, approximately 1.8% falls within the top ten clones.

This receptor chain uses TRBV6-1 and TRBJ1-1; the D segment could be TRBD1, given 5 matching bases. The material sequenced was PBMCs. The source of this sequence is a woman aged 40-49 years in good health and CMV-seronegative. CDR3 reads: CASKETLTVNTEAFF. The sequenced DNA is TGTGCCAGCAAAGAAACGTTGACAGTGAACACTGAAGCTTTCTTT.